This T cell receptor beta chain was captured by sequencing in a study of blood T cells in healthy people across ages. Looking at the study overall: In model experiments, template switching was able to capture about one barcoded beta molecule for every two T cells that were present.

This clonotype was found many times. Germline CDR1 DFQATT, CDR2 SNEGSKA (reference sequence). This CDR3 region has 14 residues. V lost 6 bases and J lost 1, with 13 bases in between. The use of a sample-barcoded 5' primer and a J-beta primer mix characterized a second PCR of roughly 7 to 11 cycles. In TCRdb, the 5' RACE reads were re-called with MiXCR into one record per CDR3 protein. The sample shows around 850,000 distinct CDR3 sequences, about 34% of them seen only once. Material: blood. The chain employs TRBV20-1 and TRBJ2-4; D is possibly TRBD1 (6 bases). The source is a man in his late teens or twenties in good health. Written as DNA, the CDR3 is TGCAGTGCCCTTTCCGACAGGGCCAAAAACATTCAGTACTTC. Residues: CSALSDRAKNIQYF.